What follows are 31 T cell receptor beta chains derived from one specimen sequenced in a study of early T cells in non-severe SARS-CoV-2 infection. TCRdb called the 5' RACE reads again in MiXCR, with one record for every CDR3 protein. The data show 50,000 to 70,000 distinct CDR3 sequences, around 13% seen once. Sequencing input: whole blood. The origin of the receptors is an adult who was a healthcare worker with PCR-confirmed SARS-CoV-2 infection or an uninfected control (not recorded which).

J is TRBJ2-2 and V is TRBV5-4; no reliable D call. V was pared by 4 bases and J by 0 bases, with 13 bases between. In germline, CDR1 is SGHNT, CDR2 YYREEE (reference sequence). The CDR3 consists of 16 residues. CDR3 sequence reads: CASSPVDRSNTGELFF. CDR3 DNA sequence: TGTGCCAGCAGCCCGGTGGACCGGTCGAACACCGGGGAGCTGTTTTTT.

This clonotype was observed many times. V usage is TRBV20-1 and J usage is TRBJ2-1; TRBD2 matches at 14 bases. This CDR3 contains 14 residues. V lost 6 bases and J lost 10; bases outside the gene matches: 8. CDR1 is DFQATT, CDR2 SNEGSKA, per germline (reference sequence). CDR3 sequence (DNA): TGCAGTGCCTTGGGACTAGCGGGAGTTGAAGAGCAGTTCTTC. Translated, it gives CSALGLAGVEEQFF.

This clonotype was detected a few times. The rearrangement links TRBV7-2 to TRBJ1-2; no clear D gene. Per germline, CDR1 SGHTA and CDR2 FQGNSA. V dropped 4 bases and J dropped 8 bases, with 23 bases sitting between them. There are 16 residues in the CDR3. CDR3 DNA: TGTGCCAGCAGCTCAACCGGAAAGACTGGAACTTCGGGCTACACCTTC. This gives the protein CASSSTGKTGTSGYTF. The variable domain in full, completed from reference TRBV7-2 and TRBJ1-2, reads GAGVSQSPSNKVTEKGKDVELRCDPISGHTALYWYRQSLGQGLEFLIYFQGNSAPDKSGLPSDRFSAERTGGSVSTLTIQRTQQEDSAVYLCASSSTGKTGTSGYTFGSGTRLTVV.

The chain has TRBV5-4 and TRBJ2-2; 7 bases align to TRBD2. This CDR3 has 14 amino acids. J lost 3 bases, V lost 4 bases, and 3 bases had no gene match. Germline CDR1 is SGHNT and CDR2 is YYREEE (reference sequence). The CDR3 region is CASSGSGDTGELFF. The DNA of the CDR3 is TGTGCCAGCAGCGGGAGCGGGGACACCGGGGAGCTGTTTTTT.

This chain joins TRBV12-3 or TRBV12-4 and TRBJ1-2, with unresolved D. Trimming removed 3 bases at V and 3 bases at J, with 8 bases between. The CDR3 loop spans 13 amino acids. In nucleotides, the CDR3 is TGTGCCAGCAGTTTGGGCAGTTACTATGGCTACACCTTC. Translated, it gives CASSLGSYYGYTF.

This chain uses TRBV5-8 with TRBJ2-7; 11 nucleotides line up with TRBD2. The V gene's germline CDR1 is SGHTS and CDR2 YDEGEE. V dropped 7 bases and J dropped 3; count of bases not matched to a gene: 6. CDR3 length: 14 amino acids. The chain's CDR3 is CASPTSGGFYEQYF. The CDR3 nucleotides read TGTGCCAGCCCCACTAGCGGGGGATTCTACGAGCAGTACTTC. Complete variable domain (other parts from reference TRBV5-8 and TRBJ2-7): EAGVTQSPTHLIKTRGQQATLRCSPISGHTSVYWYQQALGLGLQFLLWYDEGEERNRGNFPPRFSGRQFPNYSSELNVNALELEDSALYLCASPTSGGFYEQYFGPGTRLTVT.

This clonotype appeared a few times. The V call is TRBV4-2, the J call TRBJ2-1, with 12 bases lining up with TRBD2. With 0 bases clipped from V and 5 bases from J, the junction kept 2 bases outside the gene matches. This CDR3 spans 16 amino acids. The V gene's germline CDR1 is LGHNA and CDR2 YNFKEQ. CDR3 in amino acids: CASSQEWTSGNNEQFF. CDR3 nucleotide sequence: TGTGCCAGCAGCCAAGAGTGGACTAGCGGGAACAATGAGCAGTTCTTC.

The rearrangement uses TRBV27 and TRBJ1-5; possibly TRBD1 for D (5 bases). The CDR3 sequence is 14 residues long. The germline V and J ends were trimmed by 3 bases and 1 base, with 7 bases remaining between them. Germline V gene sequence: CDR1 MNHEY, CDR2 SMNVEV (reference sequence). The CDR3 here is CASSFQGSNQPQHF. The CDR3 DNA follows: TGTGCCAGCAGTTTTCAGGGAAGCAATCAGCCCCAGCATTTT.

The chain recombines TRBV9 with TRBJ2-2; 8 bases fit TRBD1. The CDR3 covers 15 residues. Looked up from germline, CDR1 is SGDLS and CDR2 is YYNGEE. With V trimmed by 4 bases and J by 5 bases, 7 bases remained unmatched. CDR3 region: CASSSATGETGELFF. In nucleotides, the CDR3 is TGTGCCAGCAGCTCCGCGACAGGGGAGACCGGGGAGCTGTTTTTT. Supplemented by reference TRBV9 and TRBJ2-2, the full variable domain reads DSGVTQTPKHLITATGQRVTLRCSPRSGDLSVYWYQQSLDQGLQFLIQYYNGEERAKGNILERFSAQQFPDLHSELNLSSLELGDSALYFCASSSATGETGELFFGEGSRLTVL.

This clonotype was picked up a small number of times. The CDR3 reads CASSLIPGEQYF. DNA for the CDR3: TGTGCCAGCAGCCTCATTCCGGGCGAGCAGTACTTC. The chain is built from TRBV28 and TRBJ2-7; D unclear. The CDR3 has 12 amino acids. Trimming left V 6 bases short and J 6 bases short, with 12 bases between. The germline CDR1 and CDR2 sequences are MDHEN and SYDVKM.

This clonotype has just a few counts. This chain connects TRBV6-5 to TRBJ1-1; TRBD1 matches 8 bases. The CDR3 is 13 residues long. CDR1 MNHEY and CDR2 SVGAGI come from the germline V gene. V shed 5 bases and J 3 bases; nucleotides not matched to a gene: 2. CDR3: CASSAGQDTEAFF. As DNA, the CDR3 is TGTGCCAGCAGTGCGGGACAGGACACTGAAGCTTTCTTT.

In this sample, this clonotype turned up many times. V and J are TRBV4-1 and TRBJ2-7, with D maybe TRBD1 (5 bases). V was trimmed by 4 bases and J by 3 bases, leaving 13 bases between them. The CDR3 has 14 amino acids. Germline CDR1 reads MGHRA; CDR2 reads YSYEKL. The CDR3, as DNA: TGCGCCAGCAGCCTGAGACAGCCCCACTACGAGCAGTACTTC. Its protein product is CASSLRQPHYEQYF.

There are many counts of this clonotype. The rearrangement links TRBV19 to TRBJ2-7, with D perhaps given as TRBD1 or TRBD2 (5 bases each). V was shortened by 4 bases and J by 1 base, with 11 bases between the two germline ends. The CDR3 runs to 14 residues. CDR1 LNHDA and CDR2 SQIVND come from the germline V gene (reference sequence). CDR3 sequence reads: CASSNPGRSYEQYF. The CDR3 bases are TGTGCCAGTAGTAACCCGGGGCGGTCCTACGAGCAGTACTTC.

The chain links TRBV5-1 to TRBJ2-5; TRBD2 agrees at 9 bases. V lost 4 bases and J lost 5; bases outside the gene matches: 12. Germline CDR1 SGHRS, CDR2 YFSETQ. This CDR3 spans 16 amino acids. The DNA for the CDR3 is TGCGCCAGCAGCCCGGCGGTTAGCGGGGGAAGGGAGACCCAGTACTTC. Its protein product is CASSPAVSGGRETQYF. The whole variable domain, remainder taken from reference TRBV5-1 and TRBJ2-5, is KAGVTQTPRYLIKTRGQQVTLSCSPISGHRSVSWYQQTPGQGLQFLFEYFSETQRNKGNFPGRFSGRQFSNSRSEMNVSTLELGDSALYLCASSPAVSGGRETQYFGPGTRLLVL.

The chain links TRBV12-3 or TRBV12-4 to TRBJ1-5; 7 bases agree with TRBD1. Trimming cost V 3 bases and J 5 bases; bases outside gene matches: 1. This CDR3 comprises 13 residues. CDR3 sequence (DNA): TGTGCCAGCAGTTTCCAGGGGGATCAGCCCCAGCATTTT. Amino acid sequence: CASSFQGDQPQHF.

The gene calls are TRBV11-3 and TRBJ2-1, with D hard to call. V dropped 0 bases and J dropped 9 bases, with 15 bases sitting between them. The CDR3 totals 15 residues. Germline CDR1 reads SGHNT; CDR2 reads YENEEA. CDR3 in amino acids: CASSLDPGLFGEQFF. The CDR3 nucleotides are TGTGCCAGCAGCTTAGATCCCGGCTTGTTCGGTGAGCAGTTCTTC.

This clonotype was counted ten times or more. The chain uses TRBV11-2 and TRBJ2-2; 9 positions agree with TRBD2. V lost 4 bases, J lost 5 bases, and 5 bases stayed unmatched. The germline gives CDR1 SGHAT, CDR2 FQNNGV. The CDR3 loop spans 15 amino acids. CDR3 coding DNA: TGTGCCAGCAGCTCGGGACTAGCTTGGACCGGGGAGCTGTTTTTT. This codes for CASSSGLAWTGELFF.

There are many counts of this clonotype. The chain couples TRBV7-2 to TRBJ1-1; TRBD1 might be the D (6 bases). V lost 7 bases to trimming and J lost 4 bases, with 19 bases between them. The CDR3 loop spans 15 amino acids. Germline values: CDR1 SGHTA, CDR2 FQGNSA. Written as DNA, the CDR3 is TGTGCCAGCAAGGAATCCCAGGGGTACGGCACTGAAGCTTTCTTT. Translating gives CASKESQGYGTEAFF.

Here the CDR3 reads CASTRDRSSYEQYF. CDR3 nucleotide sequence: TGTGCCAGCACCAGGGACAGGAGCTCCTACGAGCAGTACTTC. The rearrangement links TRBV6-6 to TRBJ2-7; TRBD1 agrees at 8 bases. V lost 7 bases to trimming and J lost 0 bases; unmatched junction nucleotides: 5. Germline loops: CDR1 MNHNY, CDR2 SVGAGI (reference sequence). The CDR3 totals 14 residues.

This rearrangement joins TRBV4-2 to TRBJ1-5; D unresolved. The CDR3 covers 16 residues. CDR1 is LGHNA and CDR2 is YNFKEQ in the germline V gene. Deletions cut 0 bases from V and 0 bases from J, with 9 bases between. CDR3 DNA: TGTGCCAGCAGCCAAGATATCACAGATAGCAATCAGCCCCAGCATTTT. Its protein is CASSQDITDSNQPQHF.

The chain employs TRBV3-1 and TRBJ2-7; no firm D call. Trimming took 8 bases from V and 0 from J, leaving 11 bases between them. CDR1 and CDR2 from the germline V gene are LGHDT and YNNKEL (reference sequence). The CDR3 has 13 amino acids. The CDR3 region is CASGNWDSYEQYF. As DNA, the CDR3 is TGTGCCAGCGGAAACTGGGACTCCTACGAGCAGTACTTC.

This clonotype was seen repeatedly, ten times or more. The genes are TRBV5-1 and TRBJ1-3; 9 nucleotides agree with TRBD1. Germline CDR1 SGHRS, CDR2 YFSETQ. The CDR3 extends over 14 amino acids. V was clipped by 3 bases and J by 7 bases; unmatched bases: 5. The CDR3, as DNA: TGCGCCAGCAGCTGGACAGGGGTGGATAACACCATATATTTT. Amino acids: CASSWTGVDNTIYF.

There are many counts of this clonotype. V and J are TRBV20-1 and TRBJ1-1; the D gene is possibly TRBD1 (5 bases). The germline V and J ends were trimmed by 1 base and 3 bases, with 9 bases remaining between them. CDR1 is DFQATT and CDR2 is SNEGSKA in the germline V gene (reference sequence). This CDR3 contains 13 residues. The CDR3 loop reads CSARGGDYTEAFF. The CDR3 nucleotides are TGCAGTGCTAGAGGGGGGGACTACACTGAAGCTTTCTTT.

In its sample, this clonotype was seen many times. The chain is built from TRBV7-2 and TRBJ1-5, with a weak D call TRBD1 (5 bases). The CDR3 covers 16 residues. Trimming cost V 4 bases and J 7 bases, with 20 bases left between them. CDR1 and CDR2 (germline): SGHTA, FQGNSA. This chain's CDR3 is CASSSDYSGGRQPQHF. CDR3 nucleotides: TGTGCCAGCAGCTCCGACTACAGTGGGGGGAGACAGCCCCAGCATTTT.

The sample holds a few counts of this clonotype. The CDR3 DNA reads as TGTGCCAGCAGTTACATCCCCGCAGGGACTGGGGCCAACGTCCTGACTTTC. Translating it yields CASSYIPAGTGANVLTF. The J gene is TRBJ2-6, the V gene TRBV6-5; possibly TRBD1 for D (5 bases). The CDR3 sequence is 17 residues long. V was cut by 2 bases and J by 2 bases, with 13 bases left in between. From germline, CDR1 is MNHEY and CDR2 SVGAGI.

In this sample, this clonotype turned up many times. J is TRBJ1-5 and V is TRBV7-6; possibly TRBD1 for D (5 bases). Germline V gene data show CDR1 as SGHVS and CDR2 as FNYEAQ. The CDR3 has 15 amino acids. V lost 1 base to trimming and J lost 6 bases, with 13 bases between them. CDR3 protein: CASSLGYGGGQPQHF. The CDR3 bases are TGTGCCAGCAGCTTAGGGTATGGGGGAGGTCAGCCCCAGCATTTT.

This clonotype occurred many times. The J gene is TRBJ1-2, the V gene TRBV29-1; no definite D call. V shed 5 bases and J shed 4 bases, with 11 bases lying between them. CDR3 length: 12 residues. The germline V gene encodes CDR1 SQVTM and CDR2 ANQGSEA. The CDR3 DNA follows: TGCAGCGTTCGGCTTTCAGGCTATGGCTACACCTTC. It is translated as CSVRLSGYGYTF.

The rearrangement links TRBV2 to TRBJ2-3; a weak D match, TRBD2 (5 bases). Trimming left V 0 bases short and J 6 bases short, with 10 bases between. Germline values: CDR1 SNHLY, CDR2 FYNNEI. There are 14 residues in the CDR3. CDR3 in amino acids: CASSEAWTVDTQYF. CDR3 DNA: TGTGCCAGCAGTGAAGCCTGGACTGTGGATACGCAGTATTTT.

This clonotype was detected ten times or more. The V gene is TRBV5-5, the J gene TRBJ1-5; D unclear. CDR3 length: 11 amino acids. Trimming left V 1 base short and J 7 bases short, with 3 bases between. Germline V gene lookup returns CDR1 SGHKS and CDR2 YYEKEE (reference sequence). This CDR3 reads CASSLNQPQHF. CDR3 bases: TGTGCCAGCAGCTTGAACCAGCCCCAGCATTTT.

This chain joins TRBV5-1 and TRBJ1-6, with a possible D match to TRBD1 (5 bases). The ends were cut back, 3 bases at V and 8 bases at J, with 12 bases in the middle. Per germline, CDR1 SGHRS and CDR2 YFSETQ. The CDR3 is 14 amino acids. DNA for the CDR3: TGCGCCAGCAGCTGGGGGACGGCAGATTCACCCCTCCACTTT. Protein product: CASSWGTADSPLHF.

The chain couples TRBV12-3 or TRBV12-4 to TRBJ2-1; 10 nucleotides line up with TRBD2. V lost 9 bases to trimming and J lost 8 bases; unmatched junction nucleotides: 7. The CDR3 spans 13 residues. CDR3 DNA sequence: TGTGCCAGTTTCAGCGGGAGGGCGGATGAGCAGTTCTTC. It specifies CASFSGRADEQFF.